These 23 T cell receptor beta chains were sequenced from one sample in a study of blood T cell repertoires in COVID-19. Profiled with immunoSEQ multiplex PCR; TCRdb holds only in-frame clones, not every one. Of approximately 96,000 clones in the sample, over 75% were seen once. Sequences were obtained from peripheral blood. The receptor set was obtained from a woman of 80 years or more with acute or convalescent COVID-19.

CDR3 residues: CARAGFGETQYF. CDR3 bases: TGTGCCAGAGCGGGATTCGGGGAGACCCAGTACTTC. The chain carries TRBV2 and TRBJ2-5; 7 bases are a match to TRBD2. Germline-derived CDR1 and CDR2 are SNHLY and FYNNEI. The V segment lost 9 bases and the J segment 5 bases; nucleotides outside the gene matches: 6. The CDR3 totals 12 residues.

The chain has TRBV2 and TRBJ1-1, with 7 bases aligning to TRBD1. J was trimmed by 2 bases and V by 4 bases; bases with no gene match: 1. The CDR3 has 13 residues. CDR1 SNHLY and CDR2 FYNNEI come from the germline V gene. CDR3 coding DNA: TGTGCCAGCAGTGTAGGGGGCAACACTGAAGCTTTCTTT. Translated, it gives CASSVGGNTEAFF.

The V gene is TRBV3-1 (or the pseudogene TRBV3-2), the J gene TRBJ2-5; 11 bases are a match to TRBD2. The CDR3 has 19 amino acids. The V gene end was trimmed by 1 base and the J gene end by 4 bases; junction bases not matched to a gene: 14. The germline CDR1 and CDR2 sequences are LGHDT and YNNKEL (reference sequence). The CDR3 nucleotides are TGTGCCAGCAGCCAAGTTTCGGGTCGTAGGACTAGCGGGTCAGAGACCCAGTACTTC. Its translation is CASSQVSGRRTSGSETQYF.

The chain is built from TRBV5-1 and TRBJ2-5; 7 bases agree with TRBD2. Germline V gives CDR1 SGHRS, CDR2 YFSETQ. This CDR3 is built from 16 residues. Unmatched junction bases numbered 16, after V lost 6 bases and J lost 5 bases. The CDR3 here is CASIRAPSGKAETQYF. In DNA, the CDR3 is TGCGCCAGCATCCGGGCCCCCAGCGGGAAGGCGGAGACCCAGTACTTC.

This chain joins TRBV28 and TRBJ2-3; perhaps TRBD2 as D (6 bases). Germline lookup yields CDR1 MDHEN and CDR2 SYDVKM. CDR3 size: 14 residues. Trimming removed 7 bases from V and 6 bases from J, with 17 bases in between. CDR3 loop: CASILGGREDTQYF. CDR3 nucleotide sequence: TGTGCCAGCATCTTGGGGGGAAGAGAGGATACGCAGTATTTT.

CDR3 nucleotide sequence: TGTGCCAGCAGCTTGGACGGGAGCAGCGCAGATACGCAGTATTTT. It translates to CASSLDGSSADTQYF. J is TRBJ2-3 and V is TRBV5-4; D may be TRBD2 (6 bases). The V gene lost 0 bases and the J gene lost 4 bases, with 12 bases spanning the gap. The CDR3 is made up of 15 amino acids. Looked up from germline, CDR1 is SGHNT and CDR2 is YYREEE (reference sequence).

This clone was detected only once. This rearrangement joins TRBV18 to TRBJ2-4, with a possible D match to TRBD2 (5 bases). Trimming removed 0 bases at V and 0 bases at J, with 6 bases between. Per the germline V gene, CDR1 is KGHSH and CDR2 is LQKENI. The CDR3 has 15 residues. CDR3 nucleotides: TGTGCCAGCTCACCACCGGCGGGAGCCAAAAACATTCAGTACTTC. Residues: CASSPPAGAKNIQYF.

This clone appeared a few times. The chain employs TRBV2 and TRBJ1-2; no clear D gene. Germline CDR1 reads SNHLY; CDR2 reads FYNNEI. This CDR3 has 14 amino acids. The V end was cut by 3 bases, the J end by 2 bases, with 10 bases between. The CDR3 sequence is CASSDRGGNYGYTF. For the CDR3, the DNA is TGTGCCAGCAGTGATAGAGGCGGGAACTATGGCTACACCTTC.

The chain is built from TRBV11-2 and TRBJ2-5, with TRBD1 identical over 8 bases. V shed 5 bases and J 2 bases; nucleotides not matched to a gene: 10. Germline V gene sequence: CDR1 SGHAT, CDR2 FQNNGV. The CDR3 runs 16 residues. Here the CDR3 reads CASSQRQGIYQETQYF. The CDR3 DNA reads as TGTGCCAGCAGCCAGAGACAGGGGATATATCAAGAGACCCAGTACTTC.

The chain carries TRBV11-2 and TRBJ1-1; no definite D call. The length of the CDR3 is 14 residues. V was pared by 1 base and J by 6 bases, with 12 bases between. CDR1 and CDR2 (germline): SGHAT, FQNNGV. CDR3 bases: TGTGCCAGCAGCTTAGGACCTATGAGGGCTGAAGCTTTCTTT. Its translation: CASSLGPMRAEAFF.

This clone has just one count. The chain joins TRBV27 to TRBJ2-7, with 8 bases aligning to TRBD1. V gave up 6 bases and J gave up 3 bases; unmatched junction bases: 7. CDR3 size: 14 residues. Germline-derived CDR1 and CDR2 are MNHEY and SMNVEV (reference sequence). Here the CDR3 DNA reads TGTGCCAGCAGAACAGGGGGTTTTCTCTACGAGCAGTACTTC. Translated, it gives CASRTGGFLYEQYF.

This sequence joins TRBV19 and TRBJ2-7, with TRBD2 matching 7 bases. CDR3 length equals 15 residues. Germline-derived CDR1 and CDR2 are LNHDA and SQIVND (reference sequence). Trimming cost V 3 bases and J 1 base; bases outside gene matches: 6. The CDR3 sequence: CASSIGASGSYEQYF. The CDR3 DNA reads as TGTGCCAGTAGTATCGGGGCTAGCGGTTCCTACGAGCAGTACTTC.

The J gene is TRBJ1-6, the V gene TRBV7-8, with D maybe TRBD1 (6 bases). The CDR3 has 17 amino acids. V was cut by 2 bases and J by 7 bases, with 18 bases left in between. Looked up from germline, CDR1 is SGHVS and CDR2 is FQNEAQ. DNA for the CDR3: TGTGCCAGCAGCTTATTTCGGGCGCGCCAGGGGAATTCACCCCTCCACTTT. Translating it yields CASSLFRARQGNSPLHF.

The genes are TRBV4-1 and TRBJ2-7; D is undetermined. Germline lookup yields CDR1 MGHRA and CDR2 YSYEKL. V shed 1 base and J shed 3 bases, with 10 bases lying between them. CDR3 length equals 14 residues. The CDR3, as DNA: TGCGCCAGCAGCCAAGTCGCGACTGTCTACGAGCAGTACTTC. Its translation: CASSQVATVYEQYF.

Notes on this clone: Other DNA sequences in this specimen translate into the identical CDR3. The chain has TRBV11-2 and TRBJ2-5; 8 bases fit TRBD2. CDR1 is SGHAT and CDR2 is FQNNGV in the germline V gene. This CDR3 spans 13 amino acids. V was clipped by 5 bases and J by 5 bases; unmatched bases: 4. DNA of the CDR3: TGTGCCAGCAGCCCCCGGGGGGGGGAGACCCAGTACTTC. It encodes CASSPRGGETQYF.

This chain connects TRBV21-1 to TRBJ1-6; the table's D call of TRBD1 was not tested on the DNA. TRBV21-1 is termed a pseudogene. This CDR3 is 20 amino acids long. The CDR3 DNA is TGTGCCAGCAGCTTTAGGAGTCGGACAGCCCTTTTCTCCTATAATTCACCCCTCCACTTT. The encoded protein is CASSFRSRTALFSYNSPLHF.

J is TRBJ1-1 and V is TRBV19; D remains ambiguous. Deletions cut 7 bases from V and 8 bases from J, with 17 bases between. CDR3 length: 13 residues. Germline CDR1 is LNHDA and CDR2 is SQIVND (reference sequence). The chain's CDR3 is CASNLYGSEEAFF. CDR3 coding DNA: TGTGCCAGTAACCTCTACGGGTCAGAGGAAGCTTTCTTT.

The CDR3 DNA sequence: TGTGCCAGCAGCGGGGGGACTAGCGGGGAAGGGCAGTTCTTC. It specifies CASSGGTSGEGQFF. The chain carries TRBV9 and TRBJ2-1; 13 nucleotides match TRBD2. There are 14 residues in the CDR3. CDR1 and CDR2 (germline): SGDLS, YYNGEE. V shed 3 bases and J 12 bases; nucleotides not matched to a gene: 6.

The rearrangement joins TRBV7-2 to TRBJ2-3, with TRBD1 identical over 7 bases. V was clipped by 5 bases and J by 2 bases; unmatched bases: 4. Germline values: CDR1 SGHTA, CDR2 FQGNSA. CDR3 length: 14 residues. The CDR3 loop is CASSLDRITDTQYF. The CDR3 DNA reads as TGTGCCAGCAGCCTGGACAGGATCACAGATACGCAGTATTTT. The full variable domain, its missing parts supplied by reference TRBV7-2 and TRBJ2-3, is GAGVSQSPSNKVTEKGKDVELRCDPISGHTALYWYRQSLGQGLEFLIYFQGNSAPDKSGLPSDRFSAERTGGSVSTLTIQRTQQEDSAVYLCASSLDRITDTQYFGPGTRLTVL.

This rearrangement joins TRBV16 to TRBJ1-6; TRBD1 might be the D (5 bases). Germline loops: CDR1 KGHSY, CDR2 FQNENV. V lost 4 bases, J lost 0 bases, and 19 bases lay in between. The CDR3 totals 19 residues. DNA of the CDR3: TGTGCCAGCAGCCCGACGCCCCCGGGGGTGAGCTCCTATAATTCACCCCTCCACTTT. Translating it yields CASSPTPPGVSSYNSPLHF.

This rearrangement joins TRBV12-3 or TRBV12-4 to TRBJ1-2, with 7 nucleotides matching TRBD1. This CDR3 comprises 13 residues. The J segment lost 4 bases and the V segment lost 5 bases, leaving 4 bases of the junction unmatched. The CDR3 sequence: CASSRTGLYGYTF. The CDR3 nucleotides are TGTGCCAGCAGTCGGACAGGCCTCTATGGCTACACCTTC.

The gene calls are TRBV7-9 and TRBJ2-2, with TRBD1 matching 7 bases. With 5 bases clipped from V and 3 bases from J, the junction kept 9 bases outside the gene matches. CDR1 is SEHNR and CDR2 is FQNEAQ in the germline V gene (reference sequence). The CDR3 is 16 amino acids. The CDR3, as DNA: TGTGCCAGCAGCCTTAAGGACAGGAGCTACACCGGGGAGCTGTTTTTT. As protein: CASSLKDRSYTGELFF.

Regarding this clone: Other nucleotide sequences from this sample produce the same CDR3. This rearrangement joins TRBV29-1 to TRBJ2-1; the match to TRBD2 covers 11 bases. The ends lost 6 bases at V and 0 bases at J; junction bases unmatched: 4. The CDR3 sequence is 15 residues long. Germline assignment: CDR1 SQVTM and CDR2 ANQGSEA. The CDR3 sequence: CSVGTSGSSYNEQFF. The CDR3 DNA sequence: TGCAGCGTGGGGACTAGCGGAAGCTCCTACAATGAGCAGTTCTTC.